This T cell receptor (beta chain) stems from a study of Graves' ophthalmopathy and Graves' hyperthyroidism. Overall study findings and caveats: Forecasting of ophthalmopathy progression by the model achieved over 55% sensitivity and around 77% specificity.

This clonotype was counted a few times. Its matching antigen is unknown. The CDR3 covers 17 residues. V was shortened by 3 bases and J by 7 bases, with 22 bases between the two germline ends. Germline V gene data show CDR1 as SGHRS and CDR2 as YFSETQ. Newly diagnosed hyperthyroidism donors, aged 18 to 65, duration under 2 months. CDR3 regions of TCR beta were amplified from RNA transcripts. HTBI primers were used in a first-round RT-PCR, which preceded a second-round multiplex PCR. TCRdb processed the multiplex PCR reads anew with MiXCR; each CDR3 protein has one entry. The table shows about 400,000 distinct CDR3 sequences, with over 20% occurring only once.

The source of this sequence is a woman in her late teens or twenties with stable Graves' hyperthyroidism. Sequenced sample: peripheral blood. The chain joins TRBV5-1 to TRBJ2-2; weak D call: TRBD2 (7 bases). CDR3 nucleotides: TGCGCCAGCAGCTCCTCCCCGGGCCGGGGGGCGAACGGGGAGCTGTTTTTT. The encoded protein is CASSSSPGRGANGELFF. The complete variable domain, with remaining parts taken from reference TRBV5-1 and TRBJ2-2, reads KAGVTQTPRYLIKTRGQQVTLSCSPISGHRSVSWYQQTPGQGLQFLFEYFSETQRNKGNFPGRFSGRQFSNSRSEMNVSTLELGDSALYLCASSSSPGRGANGELFFGEGSRLTVL.